Here is one T cell receptor beta chain with its context. The antigen it recognizes is unknown. No much larger clone exists at a distance of one base, and base qualities are not known. This entry comes from a study of blood T cell repertoires in COVID-19 (dated by TCRdb to 2020 to 2022). Concerning the study at large: The collaborator samples originated in the United States, Italy and Spain and spanned the acute and convalescent phases of COVID-19. The prospective study material was composed of cDNA or gDNA derived from T cells, B-cell-depleted T cells, or PBMCs. Subjects who had been exposed to COVID-19, were actively infected with it, or had recovered from it provided the deeply sampled blood TCRbeta repertoires that made up the dataset. A freely available public database, intended as a resource for researchers studying the immune response to SARS-CoV-2, is where the repertoires were released. Samples were obtained from the ongoing ImmuneRACE study (first 160 participants) and from about 1,300 subjects provided by 6 global collaborators. A de-identified subject ID, COVID-19 status, age in years and sex were almost always included in the sample metadata. Where HLA class I and class II types were available, the types were taken from metadata supplied by the sample provider, not from assay-based typing.

The immunoSEQ Assay, a bias-controlled multiplex PCR, was used to amplify TCRbeta CDR3 regions from genomic DNA. The study's own analysis went as follows. Within the assay, amplification of reference gene primers was used to estimate how many nucleated cells each sample contained. Sequence reads were collapsed and filtered to measure the absolute abundance of every unique TCRbeta CDR3 rearrangement. For each sample, productive Simpson clonality was calculated by taking the square root of Simpson's diversity index across productive rearrangements. TCRdb mirrors the immuneACCESS table, restricted to in-frame sequences. Some clones are absent from its copies; in checked studies, under half trace to an unresolved V gene, and the reason for the others is unknown. That table furnishes V, J and clone size, whereas the DNA furnished D and trimming. Within this sample are some 290,000 clones, with 90% of them counted one time only. Less than 4% of the sample goes to the ten largest clones.

The paper as a whole reports these results and caveats: How much clinical and demographic metadata was included differed by source and by participant, and the metadata was provided uncurated.

V and J are truncated by 2 bases and 2 bases respectively, leaving an intervening sequence of 13 bases. Taken from cysteine to phenylalanine, the CDR3 has 15 residues. Solely the CDR3 DNA is kept, with 45 bases framed from the first base. CDR1 and CDR2, per the germline V gene (reference sequence), are SEHNR and FQNEAQ. Participants in the prospective study were enrolled through a virtual design, were aged about 18 to 90 years, and lived in approximately 24 United States geographic areas. In the prospective study, participants were assigned to cohorts based on the clinical history participants reported in a screening survey and a study questionnaire. Exposed participants had been in contact with someone with a PCR-confirmed or clinician-diagnosed COVID-19 case within 2 weeks of study entry. Each participant in the prospective study had whole blood, serum and a nasopharyngeal or oropharyngeal swab collected by mobile phlebotomists. Participants in the prospective study had the option to provide additional blood draws and questionnaires over an approximately two-month period. Blood samples from the prospective study were shipped frozen or at room temperature prior to DNA extraction.

This receptor was obtained from a young woman who had been exposed to COVID-19. Sequencing was performed on PBMCs or T cells enriched from blood (not recorded which). The chain uses TRBV7-9 and TRBJ2-7; TRBD1 is possibly the D segment (5 matching bases). The nucleotides read TGTGCCAGCAGCTTAAGGGGCAGCGACGCCTACGAGCAGTACTTC. It translates to CASSLRGSDAYEQYF.